By sample fraction, the clone carrying this T cell receptor beta chain is medium-sized. These data come from a study of T cells in Graves' hyperthyroidism and ophthalmopathy. Germline CDR1 is ENHRY and CDR2 is SYGVKD. The V and J ends lost 4 bases and 6 bases respectively, with 9 bases between them. This CDR3 contains 12 residues. What was amplified from RNA transcripts were TCR beta CDR3 regions. Carried out on the TCR CDR3, a first-round RT-PCR used the HTBI primer set. MiXCR, run by TCRdb on the multiplex PCR reads, gives a single entry per CDR3 protein. The sample contains about 52,000 distinct CDR3 sequences, around half of which appear only once.

The J gene is TRBJ1-2, the V gene TRBV10-3; unclear D gene. The specimen sequenced was blood. The receptor was derived from a woman between 45 and 65 years old with Graves' ophthalmopathy. The CDR3 protein is CAISGADDGYTF. Here the CDR3 DNA reads TGTGCCATCAGTGGGGCCGACGATGGCTACACCTTC.